This T cell receptor (beta chain) was retrieved from a study of radiotherapy plus CTLA-4 blockade in lung cancer listed by TCRdb under 2018. Regarding the research as a whole: Objective responses occurred in 15% to 20% of enrolled patients, and 31% achieved disease control. Summary of the overall study and its limitations: After treatment with radiotherapy and ipilimumab, TCR clones that came from tumors expanded in the peripheral blood. Early dynamic changes in blood T cell clones, together with increased serum interferon-beta after radiation, were reported as the strongest predictors of response.

The germline V gene specifies SGHTA as CDR1 and FQGNSA as CDR2. Cut back by 2 bases and 4 bases, the V and J ends lie 8 bases apart. The CDR3 runs 13 amino acids, cysteine and phenylalanine included. Here the CDR3 DNA is all that survives: 39 bases in frame from base 1. The library was generated by the immunoSEQ multiplex PCR assay. Held by TCRdb, this immuneACCESS table contains in-frame sequences only and omits some clones. Under half of the omission traces to an unresolved V gene where checked; the cause of the rest is unknown. The sample table holds some 34,000 clones, of which around 77% were seen once. Clones ranked in the top ten supply roughly a tenth of the sample. As to this clone: The antigen it binds to is not known. Qualities for individual bases were not recorded, and no much larger clone is one base off.

The study tested focal radiation therapy combined with CTLA-4 blockade (ipilimumab) in patients with chemo-refractory metastatic non-small-cell lung cancer. The sample here was peripheral blood, taken from a patient treated with radiotherapy plus ipilimumab. The chain is assembled from TRBV7-2 and TRBJ1-1; no D gene is confidently identified. The sequence came from a human donor with non-small cell lung cancer who had stable disease on radiotherapy plus ipilimumab. The CDR3 loop reads CASSLRQATEAFF. Here is the DNA: TGTGCCAGCAGCTTACGGCAGGCCACTGAAGCTTTCTTT.